These T cell receptor beta chains were read from a single sample in a study of T-cell reconstitution after alpha-beta-depleted transplantation in children. TCRdb called the PCR reads again in MiXCR, with one record for every CDR3 protein. The data hold approximately 350,000 distinct CDR3 sequences, with about 9.4% observed a single time. Source: PBMCs from the stem cell graft donor, taken from the stem cell graft. The receptors come from a human donor who donated a stem cell graft to a child with acute lymphoblastic leukemia. CDR3s include the opening cysteine and the closing phenylalanine or tryptophan. The D gene is left open where the match is weak. Rows may omit the clone size; those that give it use once, few, many or a size class.

size: -
D: -
V: TRBV12-3/TRBV12-4
J: TRBJ1-2
DNA: TGTGCCAGCAGTACTGGACAACCCGGAGGCTACACCTTC
CDR3: CASSTGQPGGYTF

size: -
D: TRBD1
V: TRBV20-1
J: TRBJ1-4
DNA: TGCAGTGCTAGGATACAGGGGTCTAATGAAAAACTGTTTTTT
CDR3: CSARIQGSNEKLFF

size: few
D: TRBD1
V: TRBV18
J: TRBJ1-2
DNA: TGTGCCAGCTCACCTCCGGGACAGATCGATGGCTACACCTTC
CDR3: CASSPPGQIDGYTF

size: few
D: -
V: TRBV2
J: TRBJ2-4
DNA: TGTGCCAGCAGGAGTACCACTGCAGCCAAAAACATTCAGTACTTC
CDR3: CASRSTTAAKNIQYF

size: -
D: -
V: TRBV12-3/TRBV12-4
J: TRBJ1-1
DNA: TGTGCCAGCAGTTTAGAACGGGGGATGAACACTGAAGCTTTCTTT
CDR3: CASSLERGMNTEAFF

size: few
D: -
V: TRBV10-3
J: TRBJ2-1
DNA: TGTGCCATCAGTGAGTCTGAAGGGGCCCAAGGCGAGCAGTTCTTC
CDR3: CAISESEGAQGEQFF

size: few
D: -
V: TRBV9
J: TRBJ2-2
DNA: TGTGCCAGCAGCGCGCCCGGGAGTCCACCCGGGGAGCTGTTTTTT
CDR3: CASSAPGSPPGELFF

size: -
D: -
V: TRBV5-1
J: TRBJ2-1
DNA: TGCGCCAGCAGCTTGGGCTCGGGCTCCTGCAATGAGCAGTTCTTC
CDR3: CASSLGSGSCNEQFF

size: few
D: -
V: TRBV12-3/TRBV12-4
J: TRBJ1-5
DNA: TGTGCCAGCAGTCCATCCGGACGGGGGGACAATCAGCCCCAGCATTTT
CDR3: CASSPSGRGDNQPQHF

size: few
D: TRBD2
V: TRBV5-1
J: TRBJ2-3
DNA: TGCGCCAGCAGCTCCGCCGGGACTAGCAGCAGCACAGATACGCAGTATTTT
CDR3: CASSSAGTSSSTDTQYF

size: -
D: -
V: TRBV9
J: TRBJ1-4
DNA: TGTGCCAGCAGCCCGAGAACAGGGGAAAAACTGTTTTTT
CDR3: CASSPRTGEKLFF

size: many
D: -
V: TRBV4-3
J: TRBJ1-5
DNA: TGCGCCAGCAGCCAAGGAAACGGTCAGCCCCAGCATTTT
CDR3: CASSQGNGQPQHF

size: -
D: TRBD2
V: TRBV12-3/TRBV12-4
J: TRBJ2-1
DNA: TGTGCCAGCAGTTTACAGTCACTAGCGGGAGGACCAGGGCAGTTCTTC
CDR3: CASSLQSLAGGPGQFF

size: -
D: -
V: TRBV20-1
J: TRBJ1-4
DNA: TGCAGTGCTAGAGGCCACACTGCAACTAATGAAAAACTGTTTTTT
CDR3: CSARGHTATNEKLFF

size: few
D: TRBD1
V: TRBV7-2
J: TRBJ2-7
DNA: TGTGCCAGCAGCTACGGACAGGCGTGGGGCGAGCAGTACTTC
CDR3: CASSYGQAWGEQYF

size: -
D: -
V: TRBV4-1
J: TRBJ2-7
DNA: TGCGCCAGCAGCCAAGAGAGATACTCCTACGAGCAGTACTTC
CDR3: CASSQERYSYEQYF